The TCR beta chain described here comes from a study of cytomegalovirus exposure and HLA in healthy donors. Study conclusions and caveats: Across donors, presence/absence analyses took sequencing depth to be roughly uniform. Common viral pathogens seemed, in a later analysis, to connect with several of the most significant clusters. Among the CMV-associated chains, three were confirmed in vitro as specific for CMV antigens.

J lost 2 bases, V lost 5 bases, and 2 bases had no gene match. This CDR3 spans 13 amino acids. Germline V gives CDR1 LNHDA, CDR2 SQIVND (reference sequence). Vbeta (60) and Jbeta (13) primers were used in the PCR. Only in-frame clones appear in the TCRdb table, and some are missing; sequencing was by immunoSEQ multiplex PCR. The sample has 100,000 to 150,000 clones, 75% to 90% seen once. As regards this clone: Its matching antigen is unknown.

This TCR derives from a female donor in good health and CMV-seropositive. Sample: PBMCs. This sequence joins TRBV19 and TRBJ2-7, with TRBD1 matching over 8 bases. CDR3: CASSAGQAYEQYF. The CDR3 DNA sequence: TGTGCCAGTAGTGCGGGACAGGCCTACGAGCAGTACTTC.